These 17 T cell receptor beta chains share one sample of origin, sequenced in a study of T-cell reconstitution after alpha-beta-depleted transplantation in children. Using unique molecular identifiers, the investigators prepared the TCRbeta library. TCRdb reprocessed the PCR reads with MiXCR, giving one entry per CDR3 protein. The table lists 200,000 to 250,000 distinct CDR3 sequences, under 9.5% of them singletons. The specimen comprised PBMCs from the stem cell graft donor, sampled from the stem cell graft. These receptors were taken from a human donor who donated a stem cell graft to a child with acute lymphoblastic leukemia.

This clonotype was seen at least ten times. The chain couples TRBV5-1 to TRBJ2-7, with D possibly TRBD1 on 7 matching bases. The CDR3 is 14 amino acids. Germline V gene lookup returns CDR1 SGHRS and CDR2 YFSETQ. V was pared by 3 bases and J by 3 bases, with 13 bases between. The CDR3 DNA is TGCGCCAGCAGCTCCCAGGGGGGCCGCTACGAGCAGTACTTC. Amino acid sequence: CASSSQGGRYEQYF.

This clonotype was seen repeatedly, ten times or more. The chain links TRBV20-1 to TRBJ2-7, with no clear D. This CDR3 has 14 residues. The V gene's germline CDR1 is DFQATT and CDR2 SNEGSKA (reference sequence). Trimming took 3 bases from V and 4 from J, leaving 16 bases between them. In DNA, the CDR3 is TGCAGTGCTAGTCGTAAACGGGCCCATTACGAGCAGTACTTC. This translates into CSASRKRAHYEQYF.

In this sample, this clonotype turned up a few times. V is TRBV6-1 and J is TRBJ2-7; 7 bases are shared with TRBD1. The CDR3 sequence is 15 residues long. CDR1 is MNHNS, CDR2 SASEGT, per germline. With V trimmed by 6 bases and J by 2 bases, 10 bases remained unmatched. CDR3 loop: CASRLTRDSTYEQYF. The CDR3 DNA sequence: TGTGCCAGCAGATTGACCCGGGACAGTACCTACGAGCAGTACTTC.

This clonotype was counted only a few times. This chain joins TRBV3-1 and TRBJ2-7; possible D gene TRBD2, 6 bases. Trimming stripped 3 bases from V and 1 base from J, with 10 bases between. The CDR3 has 14 residues. CDR1 LGHDT and CDR2 YNNKEL come from the germline V gene (reference sequence). The CDR3 is CASSQRGRSYEQYF. The CDR3 DNA sequence: TGTGCCAGCAGCCAGCGGGGCAGGTCCTACGAGCAGTACTTC.

Many counts were recorded for this clonotype. This rearrangement joins TRBV5-1 to TRBJ1-4; no clear D. The CDR3 is 13 amino acids. Deletions cut 0 bases from V and 7 bases from J, with 7 bases between. Germline CDR1 reads SGHRS; CDR2 reads YFSETQ. The CDR3 loop reads CASSLGPLEKLFF. DNA for the CDR3: TGCGCCAGCAGCTTGGGGCCACTTGAAAAACTGTTTTTT.

A few counts support this clonotype. The chain couples TRBV5-1 to TRBJ2-5; 9 bases align to TRBD2. The CDR3 is 16 amino acids. In germline, CDR1 is SGHRS, CDR2 YFSETQ. With 0 bases clipped from V and 2 bases from J, the junction kept 5 bases outside the gene matches. The CDR3 protein is CASSLDSGRGQETQYF. The CDR3, as DNA: TGCGCCAGCAGCTTGGATAGCGGGAGAGGTCAAGAGACCCAGTACTTC.

The table lists this clonotype with many counts. The genes are TRBV6-5 and TRBJ1-1, with unresolved D. The germline gives CDR1 MNHEY, CDR2 SVGAGI. Trimming pared 4 bases from V and 1 base from J, leaving 10 bases between. The CDR3 length is 14 residues. CDR3 DNA sequence: TGTGCCAGCAGTTGGGCAGCGACGAACACTGAAGCTTTCTTT. Protein sequence: CASSWAATNTEAFF.

This sequence joins TRBV6-4 and TRBJ1-3; D possibly corresponds to TRBD1 (6 bases). The CDR3 is 15 amino acids. The V end was cut by 6 bases, the J end by 4 bases, with 16 bases between. From germline, CDR1 is MRHNA and CDR2 SNTAGT. The CDR3 region has the DNA TGTGCCAGCAGCACTAACCCAGGGACAGGAAACACCATATATTTT. Its protein product is CASSTNPGTGNTIYF.

In its sample, this clonotype was seen many times. The chain combines TRBV5-1 with TRBJ2-6; 11 bases are a match to TRBD1. Germline assignment: CDR1 SGHRS and CDR2 YFSETQ. This CDR3 contains 17 residues. The J segment lost 1 base and the V segment lost 2 bases, leaving 2 bases of the junction unmatched. The CDR3 sequence is CASSFGQGASGANVLTF. DNA of the CDR3: TGCGCCAGCAGCTTTGGACAGGGGGCGTCTGGGGCCAACGTCCTGACTTTC.

This clonotype was counted ten times or more. V gene TRBV7-2 combines with J gene TRBJ2-2; D possibly corresponds to TRBD1 (6 bases). Germline assignment: CDR1 SGHTA and CDR2 FQGNSA. CDR3 length: 16 amino acids. V dropped 0 bases and J dropped 5 bases, with 13 bases sitting between them. CDR3 nucleotide sequence: TGTGCCAGCAGCTTAGCTCCAGGGGCCTATACCGGGGAGCTGTTTTTT. Residues: CASSLAPGAYTGELFF.

There are many counts of this clonotype. V and J are TRBV18 and TRBJ2-7; possibly TRBD1 for D (5 bases). Germline V gene sequence: CDR1 KGHSH, CDR2 LQKENI. This CDR3 is built from 14 residues. V shed 0 bases and J shed 10 bases, with 16 bases lying between them. CDR3 residues: CASSPPEQVRIQYF. The CDR3 coding sequence is TGTGCCAGCTCACCACCTGAACAGGTTAGGATCCAGTACTTC.

This clonotype was seen a few times. The rearrangement joins TRBV7-2 to TRBJ1-5; D perhaps matches TRBD1 (5 bases). The CDR3 covers 13 residues. Trimming pared 5 bases from V and 5 bases from J, leaving 10 bases between. Looked up from germline, CDR1 is SGHTA and CDR2 is FQGNSA. This CDR3 reads CASSPRGDQPQHF. CDR3 in DNA: TGTGCCAGCAGCCCTCGGGGGGATCAGCCCCAGCATTTT.

The V and J genes are TRBV18 and TRBJ1-5; D gene uncertain. The CDR3 is made up of 14 amino acids. V gave up 1 base and J gave up 5 bases, with 9 bases separating them. Germline CDR1 and CDR2: KGHSH and LQKENI. CDR3: CASSPLSGDQPQHF. The CDR3 bases are TGTGCCAGCTCACCACTCTCTGGGGATCAGCCCCAGCATTTT.

The CDR3 loop is CASSESQGAGNTIYF. CDR3 bases: TGCGCCAGCAGTGAGTCCCAGGGGGCTGGAAACACCATATATTTT. V gene TRBV10-1 combines with J gene TRBJ1-3; 7 positions match TRBD1. V gave up 0 bases and J gave up 2 bases; unmatched junction bases: 1. The CDR3 has 15 residues. The germline V gene encodes CDR1 WNHNN and CDR2 SYGVQD (reference sequence).

This clonotype was seen ten or more times. The chain recombines TRBV12-5 with TRBJ2-1; perhaps D is TRBD1 or TRBD2 (5 bases each). Trimming removed 4 bases from V and 8 bases from J, with 21 bases in between. Germline values: CDR1 LGHNT, CDR2 FRNRAP. The CDR3 spans 16 residues. The CDR3 DNA follows: TGTGCTAGTGGTTCCTACACGTTTTCCTCGGGGCATGAGCAGTTCTTC. Its protein is CASGSYTFSSGHEQFF.

This clonotype was observed at least ten times. The chain carries TRBV4-1 and TRBJ2-5; the D gene is possibly TRBD1 (5 bases). The V gene lost 3 bases and the J gene lost 4 bases, with 9 bases spanning the gap. The CDR3 has 13 amino acids. Germline CDR1 is MGHRA and CDR2 is YSYEKL. Here the CDR3 reads CASSQAGLETQYF. The DNA of the CDR3 is TGCGCCAGCAGCCAGGCAGGGTTAGAGACCCAGTACTTC.

This clonotype was seen many times. J is TRBJ2-1 and V is TRBV10-3; D might be TRBD1 (5 bases). The CDR3 consists of 16 residues. Germline V CDR1 and CDR2: ENHRY, SYGVKD. V lost 3 bases and J 4 bases, leaving 16 bases between the germline ends. The CDR3 loop is CAISDADTKGYNEQFF. The CDR3 DNA reads TGTGCCATCAGTGACGCGGACACAAAAGGATACAATGAGCAGTTCTTC.